This T cell receptor (beta chain) was retrieved from a study of TIL therapy for anti-PD-1-resistant metastatic lung cancer. The libraries were made with immunoSEQ v3. The method was immunoSEQ multiplex PCR; TCRdb's version includes in-frame clones alone and lacks a portion of them. The sample lists about 50,000 clones, about three quarters occurring once. With regard to this clone: The antigen is unknown.

The germline V gene has CDR1 MGHRA and CDR2 YSYEKL. The ends lost 0 bases at V and 6 bases at J; junction bases unmatched: 14. The length of the CDR3 is 18 residues. The time point denotes: pre-treatment sample, taken before nivolumab and TIL therapy. Tumor tissue came from excised metastases, mostly pleural nodules or supraclavicular lymph nodes. Notes on the study in general: Compared with baseline intratumoral T cells, expanded TIL cultures were more clonal and less diverse (approximately 6.6% vs 31%).

The sequence was collected from a person aged 25 to 80 with non-small cell lung cancer. The sequencing used tumor tissue, collected at baseline. The V gene is TRBV4-1, the J gene TRBJ2-1; 7 bases fit TRBD2. CDR3: CASSQEQAGSPRGNEQFF. In DNA form, the CDR3 reads TGCGCCAGCAGCCAAGAGCAAGCGGGGAGCCCTCGGGGCAATGAGCAGTTCTTC.